This TCR beta chain stems from a study of cytomegalovirus exposure and HLA in healthy donors. Both 60 Vbeta primers and 13 Jbeta primers went into the PCR. In the study's own analysis: An analysis performed later counted 74 million or so unique TCR beta chains (roughly 9.9 million of them shared). Sequenced by immunoSEQ multiplex PCR; TCRdb stores in-frame clones only, minus some. D and trimming come from the DNA, and the V and J calls and clone size come from that table. The table for this sample gives about 140,000 clones. Whole-study results and caveats: For most TCR sequences rarity was the rule, although some public TCRs occurred in many donors.

Comments on this clone: The antigen remains unidentified.

The CDR3 totals 15 residues. The germline gives CDR1 MNHNS, CDR2 SASEGT. V gave up 6 bases and J gave up 0 bases, with 14 bases separating them. This sequence joins TRBV6-1 and TRBJ1-1, with D uncertain. The sequenced material came from PBMCs. The TCR originated in a male donor in good health and CMV-seronegative. CDR3 DNA: TGTGCCAGCAGAAACCCCCGACATGTGAACACTGAAGCTTTCTTT. Protein: CASRNPRHVNTEAFF.